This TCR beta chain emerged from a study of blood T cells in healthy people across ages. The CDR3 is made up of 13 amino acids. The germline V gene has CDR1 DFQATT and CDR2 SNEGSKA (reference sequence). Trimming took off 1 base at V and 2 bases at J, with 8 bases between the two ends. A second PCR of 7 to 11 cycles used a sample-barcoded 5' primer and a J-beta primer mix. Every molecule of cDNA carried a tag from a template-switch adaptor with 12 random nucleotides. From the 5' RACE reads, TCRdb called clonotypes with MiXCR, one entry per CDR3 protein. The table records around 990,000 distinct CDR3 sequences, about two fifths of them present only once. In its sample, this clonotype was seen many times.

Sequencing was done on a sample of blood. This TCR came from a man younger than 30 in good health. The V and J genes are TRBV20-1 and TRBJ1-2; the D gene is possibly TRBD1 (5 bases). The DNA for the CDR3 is TGCAGTGCTAGAGGGGACCGCAACTATGGCTACACCTTC. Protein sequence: CSARGDRNYGYTF.